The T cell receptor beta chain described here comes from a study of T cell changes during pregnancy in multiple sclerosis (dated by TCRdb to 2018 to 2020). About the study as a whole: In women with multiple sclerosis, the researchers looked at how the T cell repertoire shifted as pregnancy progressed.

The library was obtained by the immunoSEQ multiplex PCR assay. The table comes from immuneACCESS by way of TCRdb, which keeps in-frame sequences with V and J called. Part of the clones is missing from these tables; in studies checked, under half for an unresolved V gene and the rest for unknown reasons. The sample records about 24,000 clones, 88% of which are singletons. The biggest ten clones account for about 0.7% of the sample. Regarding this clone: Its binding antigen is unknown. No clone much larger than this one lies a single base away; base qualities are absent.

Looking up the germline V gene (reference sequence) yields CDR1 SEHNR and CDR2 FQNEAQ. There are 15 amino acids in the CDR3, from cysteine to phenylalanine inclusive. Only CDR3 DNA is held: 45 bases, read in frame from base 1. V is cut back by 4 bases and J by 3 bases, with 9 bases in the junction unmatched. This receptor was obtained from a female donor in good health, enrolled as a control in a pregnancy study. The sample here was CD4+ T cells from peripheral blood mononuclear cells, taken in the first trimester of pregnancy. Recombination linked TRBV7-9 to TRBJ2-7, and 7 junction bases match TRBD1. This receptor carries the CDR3 CASSSHRGRNYEQYF. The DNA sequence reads TGTGCCAGCAGCTCCCACAGGGGTCGCAACTACGAGCAGTACTTC.